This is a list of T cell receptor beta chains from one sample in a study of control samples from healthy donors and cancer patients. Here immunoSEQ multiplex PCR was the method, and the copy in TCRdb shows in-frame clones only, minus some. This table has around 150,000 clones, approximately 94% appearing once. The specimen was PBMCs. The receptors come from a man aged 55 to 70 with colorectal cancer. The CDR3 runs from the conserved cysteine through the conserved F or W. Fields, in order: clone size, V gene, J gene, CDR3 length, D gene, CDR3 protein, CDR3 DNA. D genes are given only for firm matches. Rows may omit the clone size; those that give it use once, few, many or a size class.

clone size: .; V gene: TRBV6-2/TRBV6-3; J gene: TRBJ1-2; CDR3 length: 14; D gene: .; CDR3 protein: CASSAGTIPYGYTF; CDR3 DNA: TGTGCCAGCAGTGCCGGCACAATCCCATATGGCTACACCTTC
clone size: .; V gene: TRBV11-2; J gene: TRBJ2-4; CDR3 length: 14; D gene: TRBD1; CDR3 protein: CASSVPGQSNIQYF; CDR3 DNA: TGTGCCAGCAGCGTACCGGGACAGTCAAACATTCAGTACTTC
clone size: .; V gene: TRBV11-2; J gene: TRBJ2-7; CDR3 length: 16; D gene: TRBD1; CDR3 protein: CASSSGYQGAHGEQYF; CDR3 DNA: TGTGCCAGCAGCTCCGGATACCAGGGGGCGCATGGCGAGCAGTACTTC
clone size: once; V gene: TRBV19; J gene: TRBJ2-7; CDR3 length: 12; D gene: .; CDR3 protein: CASRQQGGEQYF; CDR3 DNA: TGTGCCAGTAGACAACAGGGAGGAGAGCAGTACTTC
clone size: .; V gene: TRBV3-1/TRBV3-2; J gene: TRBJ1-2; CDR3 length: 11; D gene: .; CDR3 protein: CASSQTGGYTF; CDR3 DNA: TGTGCCAGCAGCCAGACAGGTGGCTACACCTTC
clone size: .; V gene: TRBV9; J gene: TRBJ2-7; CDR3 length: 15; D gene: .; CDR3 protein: CASSPRAGRSYEQYF; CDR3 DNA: TGTGCCAGCAGCCCCCGTGCAGGTCGCTCCTACGAGCAGTACTTC
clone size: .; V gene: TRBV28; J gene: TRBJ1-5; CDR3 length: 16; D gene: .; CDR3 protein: CASRLLVGNSNQPQHF; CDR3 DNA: TGTGCCAGCAGACTATTAGTGGGAAATAGCAATCAGCCCCAGCATTTT
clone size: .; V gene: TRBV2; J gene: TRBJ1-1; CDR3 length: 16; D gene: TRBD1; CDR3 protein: CASRRAGTAGNTEAFF; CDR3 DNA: TGTGCCAGCAGGAGGGCCGGGACAGCCGGGAACACTGAAGCTTTCTTT
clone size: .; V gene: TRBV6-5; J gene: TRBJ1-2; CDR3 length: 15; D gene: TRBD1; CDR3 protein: CASMRTGGQGYGYTF; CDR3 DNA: TGTGCCAGCATGAGAACAGGGGGCCAGGGCTATGGCTACACCTTC
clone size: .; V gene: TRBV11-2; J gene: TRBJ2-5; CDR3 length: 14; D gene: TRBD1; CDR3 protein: CASSSATGRETQYF; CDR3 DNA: TGTGCCAGCAGCTCCGCGACAGGGCGAGAGACCCAGTACTTC
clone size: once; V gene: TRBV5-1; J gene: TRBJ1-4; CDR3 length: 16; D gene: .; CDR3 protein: CASSLDTGSVYEKLFF; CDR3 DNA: TGCGCCAGCAGCTTGGATACAGGGTCGGTGTATGAAAAACTGTTTTTT
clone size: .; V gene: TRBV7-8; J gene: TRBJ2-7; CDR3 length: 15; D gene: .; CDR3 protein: CASSPGLGPSYEQYF; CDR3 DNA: TGTGCCAGCAGCCCAGGGCTGGGACCGTCCTACGAGCAGTACTTC
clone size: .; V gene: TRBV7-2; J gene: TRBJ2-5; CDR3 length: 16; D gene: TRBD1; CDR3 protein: CASSSGQGFLRETQYF; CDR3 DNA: TGTGCCAGCAGCTCCGGACAGGGATTTCTTCGAGAGACCCAGTACTTC